This TCR beta chain was sequenced during a study of CD8 T cells in ankylosing spondylitis. The trim removed 0 bases at V and 5 bases at J, leaving 10 bases unmatched. Germline CDR1 SGDLS, CDR2 YYNGEE. The CDR3 is 17 residues long. General study results and limits: As for the disease-linked clones, they showed a CD8+ phenotype and occurred at relatively low frequencies in peripheral blood. A TCR beta motif of several highly homologous variants appeared characteristic of ankylosing spondylitis blood. Past studies reported some motif variants in reactive arthritis synovial fluid and blood. In ankylosing spondylitis patients, matched synovial fluid reportedly showed significant enrichment of disease-linked clones.

In the case of this clonotype: Its specificity is unknown.

One entry per CDR3 protein results from TCRdb running MiXCR on the 5' RACE reads. The sample has a few hundred thousand distinct CDR3 sequences, 20% seen once; the top ten hold about 12%. Material: blood, either unsorted or a sorted T cell fraction (not recorded which). The sequence derives from a male donor with ankylosing spondylitis or in good health (not recorded which). The chain has TRBV9 and TRBJ2-5, with TRBD2 identical over 10 bases. The CDR3 protein is CASSVESGGALSETQYF. Written as DNA, the CDR3 is TGTGCCAGCAGCGTAGAGAGCGGGGGGGCACTCTCCGAGACCCAGTACTTC.